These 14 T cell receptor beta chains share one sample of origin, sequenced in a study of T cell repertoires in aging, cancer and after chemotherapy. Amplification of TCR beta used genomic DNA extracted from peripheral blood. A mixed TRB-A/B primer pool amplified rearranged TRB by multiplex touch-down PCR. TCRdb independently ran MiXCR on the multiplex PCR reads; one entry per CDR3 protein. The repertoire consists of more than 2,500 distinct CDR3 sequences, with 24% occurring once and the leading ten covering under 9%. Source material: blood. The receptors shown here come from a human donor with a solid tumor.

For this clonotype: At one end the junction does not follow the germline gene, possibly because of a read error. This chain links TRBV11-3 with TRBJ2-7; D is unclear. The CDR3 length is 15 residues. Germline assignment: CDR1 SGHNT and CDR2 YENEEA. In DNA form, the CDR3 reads TGTGACAGCAGCCCATTCGTCACAGCCTCCTACGAGCAGTACTTC. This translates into CDSSPFVTASYEQYF.

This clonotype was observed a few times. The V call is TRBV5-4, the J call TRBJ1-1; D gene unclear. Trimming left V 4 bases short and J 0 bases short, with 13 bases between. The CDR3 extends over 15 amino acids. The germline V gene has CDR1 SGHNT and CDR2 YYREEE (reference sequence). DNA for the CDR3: TGTGCCAGCAGCGAGGACGGAACCTTGAACACTGAAGCTTTCTTT. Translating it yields CASSEDGTLNTEAFF.

The CDR3 region has the DNA TGCGCCAGCAATCGACAGGGCGGTTCACCCCTCCACTTT. Translated, it gives CASNRQGGSPLHF. V gene TRBV10-2 combines with J gene TRBJ1-6; 7 nucleotides match TRBD1. With V trimmed by 7 bases and J by 9 bases, 6 bases remained unmatched. The CDR3 consists of 13 residues. Germline V gives CDR1 WSHSY, CDR2 SAAADI.

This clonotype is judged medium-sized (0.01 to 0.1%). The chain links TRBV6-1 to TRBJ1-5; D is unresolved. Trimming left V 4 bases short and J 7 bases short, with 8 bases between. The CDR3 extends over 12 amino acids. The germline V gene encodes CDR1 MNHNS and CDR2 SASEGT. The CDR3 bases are TGTGCCAGCAGTGGTCTGCTCCAGCCCCAGCATTTT. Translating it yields CASSGLLQPQHF.

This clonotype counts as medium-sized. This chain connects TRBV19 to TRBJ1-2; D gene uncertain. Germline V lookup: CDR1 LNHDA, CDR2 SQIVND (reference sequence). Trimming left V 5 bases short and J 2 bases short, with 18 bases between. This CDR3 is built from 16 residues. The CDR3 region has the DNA TGTGCCAGTAGTCCACGACACACCAACTACAACTATGGCTACACCTTC. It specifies CASSPRHTNYNYGYTF.

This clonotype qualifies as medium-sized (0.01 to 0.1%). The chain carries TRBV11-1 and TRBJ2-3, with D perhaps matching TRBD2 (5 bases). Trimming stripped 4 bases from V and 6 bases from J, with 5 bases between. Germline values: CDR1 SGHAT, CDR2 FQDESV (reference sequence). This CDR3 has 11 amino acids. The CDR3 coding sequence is TGTGCCAGCAGCTGGAGGGATACGCAGTATTTT. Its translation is CASSWRDTQYF.

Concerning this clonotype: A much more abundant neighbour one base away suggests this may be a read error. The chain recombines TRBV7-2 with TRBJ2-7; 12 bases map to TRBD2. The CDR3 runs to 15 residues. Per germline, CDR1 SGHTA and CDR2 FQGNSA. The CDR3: CASSSRTSGMGELYF. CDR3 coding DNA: TGTGCCAGCAGCTCCCGGACTAGCGGGATGGGCGAGCTGTACTTC.

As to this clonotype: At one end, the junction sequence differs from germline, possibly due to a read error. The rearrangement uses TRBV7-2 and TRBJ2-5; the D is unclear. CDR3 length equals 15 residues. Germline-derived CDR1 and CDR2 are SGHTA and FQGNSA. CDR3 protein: CASSFTVNTQETQYF. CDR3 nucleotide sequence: TGCGCCAGCAGCTTTACAGTCAATACGCAAGAGACCCAGTACTTC.

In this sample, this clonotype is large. The CDR3 protein is CASSYRTSGYEQYF. The CDR3, as DNA: TGTGCCAGCAGTTACCGGACTAGCGGCTACGAGCAGTACTTC. V and J are TRBV6-5 and TRBJ2-7, with 10 bases fitting TRBD2. This CDR3 has 14 residues. The germline CDR1 and CDR2 sequences are MNHEY and SVGAGI. V trimming: 2 bases; J trimming: 3 bases; junction bases outside the gene matches: 1.

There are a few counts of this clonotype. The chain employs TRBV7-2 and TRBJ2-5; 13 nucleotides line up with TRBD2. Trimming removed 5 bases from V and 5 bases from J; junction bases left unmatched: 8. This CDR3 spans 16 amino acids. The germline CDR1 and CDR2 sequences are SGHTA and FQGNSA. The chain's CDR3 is CASSQGLAGEGETQYF. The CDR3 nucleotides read TGTGCCAGCAGCCAAGGACTAGCGGGAGAGGGGGAGACCCAGTACTTC.

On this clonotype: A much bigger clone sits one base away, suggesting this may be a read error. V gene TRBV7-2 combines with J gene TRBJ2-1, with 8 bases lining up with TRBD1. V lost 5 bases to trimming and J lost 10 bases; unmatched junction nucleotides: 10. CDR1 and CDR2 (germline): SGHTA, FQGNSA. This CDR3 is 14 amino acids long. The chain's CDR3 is CASSLAQGAYEQFF. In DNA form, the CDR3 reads TGTGCCAGCAGCCTCGCCCAGGGGGCGTACGAGCAGTTCTTC. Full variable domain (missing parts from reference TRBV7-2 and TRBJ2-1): GAGVSQSPSNKVTEKGKDVELRCDPISGHTALYWYRQSLGQGLEFLIYFQGNSAPDKSGLPSDRFSAERTGGSVSTLTIQRTQQEDSAVYLCASSLAQGAYEQFFGPGTRLTVL.

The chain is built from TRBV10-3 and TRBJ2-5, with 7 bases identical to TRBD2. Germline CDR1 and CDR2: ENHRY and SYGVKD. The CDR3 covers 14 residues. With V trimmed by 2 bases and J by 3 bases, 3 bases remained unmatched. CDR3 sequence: CAISEERGKETQYF. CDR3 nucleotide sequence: TGTGCCATCAGTGAGGAGCGGGGAAAAGAGACCCAGTACTTC.

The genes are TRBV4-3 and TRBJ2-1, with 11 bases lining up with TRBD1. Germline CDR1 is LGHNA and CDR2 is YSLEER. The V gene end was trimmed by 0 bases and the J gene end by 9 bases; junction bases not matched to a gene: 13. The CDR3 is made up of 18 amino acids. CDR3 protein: CASSQEPPGTGGLSEQFF. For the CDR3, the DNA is TGCGCCAGCAGCCAAGAGCCGCCTGGGACAGGGGGTCTGAGTGAGCAGTTCTTC.

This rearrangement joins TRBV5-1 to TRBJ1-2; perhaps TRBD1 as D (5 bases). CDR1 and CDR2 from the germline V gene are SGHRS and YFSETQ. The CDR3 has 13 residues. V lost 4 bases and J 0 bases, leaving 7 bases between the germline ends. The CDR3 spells CASSPTANYGYTF. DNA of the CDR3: TGCGCCAGCAGCCCGACAGCTAACTATGGCTACACCTTC. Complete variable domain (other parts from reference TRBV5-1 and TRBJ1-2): KAGVTQTPRYLIKTRGQQVTLSCSPISGHRSVSWYQQTPGQGLQFLFEYFSETQRNKGNFPGRFSGRQFSNSRSEMNVSTLELGDSALYLCASSPTANYGYTFGSGTRLTVV.